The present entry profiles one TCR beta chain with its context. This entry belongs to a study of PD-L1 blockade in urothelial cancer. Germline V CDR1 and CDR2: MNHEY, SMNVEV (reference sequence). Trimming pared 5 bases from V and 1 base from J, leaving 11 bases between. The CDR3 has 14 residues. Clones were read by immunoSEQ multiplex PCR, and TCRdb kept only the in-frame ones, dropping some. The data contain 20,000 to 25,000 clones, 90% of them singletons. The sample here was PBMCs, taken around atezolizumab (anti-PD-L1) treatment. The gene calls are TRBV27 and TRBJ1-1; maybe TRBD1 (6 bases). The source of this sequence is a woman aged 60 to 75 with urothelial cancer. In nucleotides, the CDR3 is TGTGCCAGCAGTGCCAGGGGCTCGAACACTGAAGCTTTCTTT. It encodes CASSARGSNTEAFF.